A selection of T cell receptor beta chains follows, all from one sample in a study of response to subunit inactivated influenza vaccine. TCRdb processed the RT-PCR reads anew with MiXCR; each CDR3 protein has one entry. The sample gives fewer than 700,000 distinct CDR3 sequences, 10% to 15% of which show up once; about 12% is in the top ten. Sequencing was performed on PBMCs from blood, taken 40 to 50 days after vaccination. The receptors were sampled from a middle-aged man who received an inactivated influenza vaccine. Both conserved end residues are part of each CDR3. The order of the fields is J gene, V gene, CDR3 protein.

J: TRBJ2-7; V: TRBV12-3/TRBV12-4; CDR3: CASSLWREGPEQYF
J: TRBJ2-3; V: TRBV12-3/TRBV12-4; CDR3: CASSPGPRGDTQYF
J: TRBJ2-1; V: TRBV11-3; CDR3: CASSLGTDLNEQFF
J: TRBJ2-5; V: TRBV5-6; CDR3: CASSTGLAGEETQYF
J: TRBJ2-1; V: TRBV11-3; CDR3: CASSLGLAGGQYNEQFF
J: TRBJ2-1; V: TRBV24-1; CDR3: CATSELGGERGSYNEQFF
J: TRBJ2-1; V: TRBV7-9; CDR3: CASLGVHYNEQFF
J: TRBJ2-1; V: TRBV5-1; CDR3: CASSLVADLFAEQFF
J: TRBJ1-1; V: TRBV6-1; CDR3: CASRPNTLLDTEAFF
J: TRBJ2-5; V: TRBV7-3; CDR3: CASSAQLAGQETQYF
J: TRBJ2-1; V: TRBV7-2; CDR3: CASSLAPSGSFQFF
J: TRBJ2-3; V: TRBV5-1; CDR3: CASSLSGRDTDTQYF
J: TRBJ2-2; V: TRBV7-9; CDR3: CASRAGTESTGELFF
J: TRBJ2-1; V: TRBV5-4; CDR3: CASSSGGGLRNEQFF
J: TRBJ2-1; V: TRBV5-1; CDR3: CASSLELAGVENEQFF
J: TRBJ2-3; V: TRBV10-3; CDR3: CATLAGLSTDTQYF
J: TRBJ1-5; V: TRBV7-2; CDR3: CASSLVRTTNQPQHF
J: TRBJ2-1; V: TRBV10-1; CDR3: CASSEYLDRVSYNEQFF
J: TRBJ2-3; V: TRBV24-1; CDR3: CATSRQSTDTQYF
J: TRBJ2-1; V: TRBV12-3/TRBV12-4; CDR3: CASSQGQGESNEQFF
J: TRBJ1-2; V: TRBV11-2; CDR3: CASSLDSTVDGYTF
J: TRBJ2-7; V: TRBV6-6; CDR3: CASSWGRDYEQYF
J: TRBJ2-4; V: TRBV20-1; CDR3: CSAENGYLAKNIQYF
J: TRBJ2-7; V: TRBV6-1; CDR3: CAVSDLYEQYF
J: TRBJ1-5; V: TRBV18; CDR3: CASSPTGGYQPQHF
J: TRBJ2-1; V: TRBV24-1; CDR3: CATSDSMGNEQFF
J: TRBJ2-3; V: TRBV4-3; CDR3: CASSEGGRASDTQYF
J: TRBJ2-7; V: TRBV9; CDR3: CASSGTSGPYEQYF
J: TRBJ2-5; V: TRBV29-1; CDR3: CSVEDPTPAETQYF
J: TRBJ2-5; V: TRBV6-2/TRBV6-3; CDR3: CASSQVPGQGGKTQYF
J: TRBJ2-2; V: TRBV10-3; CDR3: CAISRDRDTGELFF
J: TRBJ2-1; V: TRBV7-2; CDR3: CASSLTGTTLNEQFF
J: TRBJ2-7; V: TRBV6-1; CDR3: CASKIGGSYEQYF
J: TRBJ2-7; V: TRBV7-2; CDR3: CASSLEGTGGYEQYF
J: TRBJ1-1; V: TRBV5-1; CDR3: CASSLLSANTEAFF
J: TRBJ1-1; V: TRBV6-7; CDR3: CAGGTINTEAFF
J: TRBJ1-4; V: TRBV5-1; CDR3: CASSSAGSGGGKLFF
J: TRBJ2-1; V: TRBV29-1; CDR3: CSVESGRVYEQFF
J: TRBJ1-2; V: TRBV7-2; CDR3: CASSLSDRNYGYTF
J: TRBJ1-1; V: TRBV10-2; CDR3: CASRGTGGNTEAFF
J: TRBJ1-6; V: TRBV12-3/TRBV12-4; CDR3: CASSFSGSYNSPLHF
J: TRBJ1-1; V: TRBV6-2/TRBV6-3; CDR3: CASSYGRPNTEAFF
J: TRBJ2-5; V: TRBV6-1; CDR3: CATMGSFRGTQYF
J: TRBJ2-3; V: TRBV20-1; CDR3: CSVGMGTQYF
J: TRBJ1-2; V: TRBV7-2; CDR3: CASSPRDSNYGYTF
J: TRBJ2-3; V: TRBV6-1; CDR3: CASRVGLSQADTQYF
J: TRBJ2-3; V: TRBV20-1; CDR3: CSATTSGGQTFSTSTDTQYF
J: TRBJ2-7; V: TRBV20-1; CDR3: CSARGPSGNYEQYF
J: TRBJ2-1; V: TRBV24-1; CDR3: CATSDTDSPSYNEQFF
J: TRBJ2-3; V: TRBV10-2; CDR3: CASSESGGRGDTQYF
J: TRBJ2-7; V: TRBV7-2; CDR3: CASSFTAYEQYF
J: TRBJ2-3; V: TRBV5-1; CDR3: CASSGTGLGSDTQYF
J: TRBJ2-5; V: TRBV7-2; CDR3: CASSTRTSAQYF